The 4 T cell receptor beta chains given below trace back to one sample, sequenced in a study of blood T cell repertoires in COVID-19. Assay used: immunoSEQ multiplex PCR; TCRdb lists only in-frame clones, some missing. The data show about 110,000 clones, roughly 84% seen once. Specimen: peripheral blood. Source of these receptors: a human donor in a cohort sampled during active COVID-19.

This rearrangement joins TRBV5-1 to TRBJ2-1; 11 bases map to TRBD2. The CDR3 runs 18 residues. V shed 3 bases, J shed 0 bases, and the junction held 8 bases outside the gene matches. The germline V gene has CDR1 SGHRS and CDR2 YFSETQ. CDR3 in amino acids: CASSSGLAVSSSYNEQFF. The CDR3 nucleotides are TGCGCCAGCAGCTCGGGACTAGCGGTTTCTAGCTCCTACAATGAGCAGTTCTTC. Variable domain in full (rest from reference TRBV5-1 and TRBJ2-1): KAGVTQTPRYLIKTRGQQVTLSCSPISGHRSVSWYQQTPGQGLQFLFEYFSETQRNKGNFPGRFSGRQFSNSRSEMNVSTLELGDSALYLCASSSGLAVSSSYNEQFFGPGTRLTVL.

This chain's CDR3 is CASSPGGNIQYF. The DNA of the CDR3 is TGTGCCAGCAGCCCGGGTGGGAACATTCAGTACTTC. The chain links TRBV9 to TRBJ2-4; D call uncertain. Germline V gene data show CDR1 as SGDLS and CDR2 as YYNGEE. V gave up 4 bases and J gave up 7 bases, with 9 bases separating them. The CDR3 has 12 amino acids. Based on the CDR3 plus reference TRBV9 and TRBJ2-4, the full variable domain is DSGVTQTPKHLITATGQRVTLRCSPRSGDLSVYWYQQSLDQGLQFLIQYYNGEERAKGNILERFSAQQFPDLHSELNLSSLELGDSALYFCASSPGGNIQYFGAGTRLSVL.

The chain uses TRBV3-1 (or the pseudogene TRBV3-2) and TRBJ2-5; weak D call: TRBD1 (6 bases). Germline loops: CDR1 LGHDT, CDR2 YNNKEL (reference sequence). The CDR3 is made up of 15 amino acids. V was trimmed by 2 bases and J by 5 bases, leaving 15 bases between them. DNA of the CDR3: TGTGCCAGCAGCCAATTTGCCAGACAGGAGGAGACCCAGTACTTC. This translates into CASSQFARQEETQYF.

This sequence joins TRBV7-2 and TRBJ1-1, with D unresolved. In germline, CDR1 is SGHTA, CDR2 FQGNSA. V was pared by 8 bases and J by 0 bases, with 13 bases between. This CDR3 has 14 residues. CDR3 coding DNA: TGTGCCAGCTTAGGAGGGTGGATGAACACTGAAGCTTTCTTT. It encodes CASLGGWMNTEAFF.